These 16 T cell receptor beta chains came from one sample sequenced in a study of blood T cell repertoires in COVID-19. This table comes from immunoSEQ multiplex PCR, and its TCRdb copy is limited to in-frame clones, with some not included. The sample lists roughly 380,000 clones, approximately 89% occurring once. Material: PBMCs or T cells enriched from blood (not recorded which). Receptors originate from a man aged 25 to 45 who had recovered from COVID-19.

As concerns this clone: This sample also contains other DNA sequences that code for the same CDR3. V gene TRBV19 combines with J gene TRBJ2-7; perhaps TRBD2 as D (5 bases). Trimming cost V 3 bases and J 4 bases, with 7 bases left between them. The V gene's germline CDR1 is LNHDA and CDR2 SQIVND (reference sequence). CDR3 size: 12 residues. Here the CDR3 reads CASSIGRYEQYF. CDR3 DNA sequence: TGTGCCAGTAGTATTGGGAGATACGAGCAGTACTTC.

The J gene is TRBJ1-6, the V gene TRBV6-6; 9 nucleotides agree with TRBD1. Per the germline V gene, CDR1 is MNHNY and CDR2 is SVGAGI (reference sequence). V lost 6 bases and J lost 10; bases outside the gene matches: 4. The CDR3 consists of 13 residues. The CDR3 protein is CASRQGALSPLHF. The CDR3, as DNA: TGTGCCAGCAGACAGGGGGCCTTATCACCCCTCCACTTT.

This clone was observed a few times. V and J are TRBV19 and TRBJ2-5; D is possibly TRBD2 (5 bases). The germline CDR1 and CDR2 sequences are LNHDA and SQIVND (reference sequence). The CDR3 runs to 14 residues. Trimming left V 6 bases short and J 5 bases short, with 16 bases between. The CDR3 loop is CASRAPRAGETQYF. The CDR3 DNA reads TGTGCCAGTAGGGCCCCGAGGGCCGGGGAGACCCAGTACTTC.

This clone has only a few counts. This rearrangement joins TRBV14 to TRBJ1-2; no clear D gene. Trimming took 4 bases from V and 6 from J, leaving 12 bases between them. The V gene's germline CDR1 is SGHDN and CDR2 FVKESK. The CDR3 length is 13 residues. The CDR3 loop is CASSPSIIHGYTF. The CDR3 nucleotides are TGTGCCAGCAGCCCCAGTATAATCCATGGCTACACCTTC.

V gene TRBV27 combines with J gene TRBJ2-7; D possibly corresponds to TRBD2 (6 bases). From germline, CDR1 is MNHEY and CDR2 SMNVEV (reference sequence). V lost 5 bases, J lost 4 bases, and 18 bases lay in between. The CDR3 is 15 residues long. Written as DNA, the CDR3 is TGTGCCAGCAGTGTACGATGGAGTGGAGGGTACGAGCAGTACTTC. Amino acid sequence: CASSVRWSGGYEQYF.

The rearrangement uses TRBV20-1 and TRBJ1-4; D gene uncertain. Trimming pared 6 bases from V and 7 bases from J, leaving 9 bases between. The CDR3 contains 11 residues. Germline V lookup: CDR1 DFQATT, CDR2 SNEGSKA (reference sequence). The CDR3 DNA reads TGCAGTGCCAAGATTAGTGAAAAACTGTTTTTT. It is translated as CSAKISEKLFF.

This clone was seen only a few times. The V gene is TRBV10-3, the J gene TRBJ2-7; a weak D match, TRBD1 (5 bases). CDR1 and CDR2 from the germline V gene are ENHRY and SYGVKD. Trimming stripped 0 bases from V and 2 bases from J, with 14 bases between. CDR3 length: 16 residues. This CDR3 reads CAISESLGPMAYEQYF. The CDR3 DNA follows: TGTGCCATCAGTGAGTCATTGGGGCCGATGGCCTACGAGCAGTACTTC.

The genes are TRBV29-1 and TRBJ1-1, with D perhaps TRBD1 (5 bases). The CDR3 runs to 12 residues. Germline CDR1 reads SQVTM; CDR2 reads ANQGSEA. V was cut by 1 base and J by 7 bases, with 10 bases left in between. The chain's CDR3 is CSVEGRAGEAFF. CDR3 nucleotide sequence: TGCAGCGTTGAAGGCAGGGCTGGTGAAGCTTTCTTT.

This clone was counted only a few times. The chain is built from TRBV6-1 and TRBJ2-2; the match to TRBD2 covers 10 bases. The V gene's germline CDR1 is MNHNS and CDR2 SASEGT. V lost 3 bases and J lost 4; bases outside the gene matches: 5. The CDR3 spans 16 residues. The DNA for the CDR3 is TGTGCCAGCAGTGACCCTATAGCGGGGGGCACCGGGGAGCTGTTTTTT. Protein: CASSDPIAGGTGELFF.

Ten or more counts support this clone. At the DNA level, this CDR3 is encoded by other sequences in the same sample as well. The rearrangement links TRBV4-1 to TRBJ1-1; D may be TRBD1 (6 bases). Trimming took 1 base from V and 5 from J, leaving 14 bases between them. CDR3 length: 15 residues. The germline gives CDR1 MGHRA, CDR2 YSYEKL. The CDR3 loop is CASSQVQGSGTEAFF. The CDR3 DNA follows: TGCGCCAGCAGCCAAGTCCAGGGGTCGGGAACTGAAGCTTTCTTT.

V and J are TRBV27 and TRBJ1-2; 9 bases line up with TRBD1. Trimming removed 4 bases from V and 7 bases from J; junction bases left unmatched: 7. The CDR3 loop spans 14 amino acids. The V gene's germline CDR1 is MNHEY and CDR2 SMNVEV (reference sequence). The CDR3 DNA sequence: TGTGCCAGCAGTTATCGGGACAGGGCAAGTGGCTACACCTTC. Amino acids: CASSYRDRASGYTF.

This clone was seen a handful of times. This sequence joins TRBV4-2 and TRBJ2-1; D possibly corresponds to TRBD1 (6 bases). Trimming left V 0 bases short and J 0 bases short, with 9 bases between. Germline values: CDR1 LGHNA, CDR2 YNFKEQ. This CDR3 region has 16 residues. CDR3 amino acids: CASSQDKGGSYNEQFF. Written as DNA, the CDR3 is TGTGCCAGCAGCCAAGACAAAGGGGGCTCCTACAATGAGCAGTTCTTC.

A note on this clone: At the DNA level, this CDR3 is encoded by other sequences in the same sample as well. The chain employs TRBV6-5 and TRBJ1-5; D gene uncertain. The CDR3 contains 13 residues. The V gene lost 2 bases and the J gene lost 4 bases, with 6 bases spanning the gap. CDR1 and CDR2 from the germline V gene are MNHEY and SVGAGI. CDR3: CASSYSPNQPQHF. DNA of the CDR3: TGTGCCAGCAGTTACAGCCCTAATCAGCCCCAGCATTTT.

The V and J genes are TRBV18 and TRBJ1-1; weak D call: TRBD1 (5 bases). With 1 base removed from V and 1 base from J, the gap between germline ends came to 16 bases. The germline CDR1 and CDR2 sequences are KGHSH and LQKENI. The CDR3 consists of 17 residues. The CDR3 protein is CASSPRNPTEKNTEAFF. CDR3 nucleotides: TGTGCCAGCTCACCACGCAATCCGACAGAAAAGAACACTGAAGCTTTCTTT.

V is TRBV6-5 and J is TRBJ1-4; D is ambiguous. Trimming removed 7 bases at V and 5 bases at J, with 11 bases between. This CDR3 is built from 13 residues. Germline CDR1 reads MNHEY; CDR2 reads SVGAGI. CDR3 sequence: CASNERENEKLFF. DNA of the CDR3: TGTGCCAGCAACGAGAGAGAGAATGAAAAACTGTTTTTT.

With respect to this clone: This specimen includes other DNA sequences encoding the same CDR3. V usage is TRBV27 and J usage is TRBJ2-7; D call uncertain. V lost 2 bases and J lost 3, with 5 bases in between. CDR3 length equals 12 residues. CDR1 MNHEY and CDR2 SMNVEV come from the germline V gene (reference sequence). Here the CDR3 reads CASSLPGYEQYF. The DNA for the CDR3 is TGTGCCAGCAGTTTACCGGGCTACGAGCAGTACTTC.